This T cell receptor beta chain was recovered during a study of cytomegalovirus exposure and HLA in healthy donors. Points from the study as a whole: When the data were analyzed later, several of the most significant clusters appeared to be linked to common viral pathogens. Both high specificity and high sensitivity reportedly marked the classifier's diagnosis of cytomegalovirus status. Relative to the roughly 700-donor mean, N-insertions were reportedly fewer in an Asian-associated ancestry cluster in a later analysis.

From germline, CDR1 is MGHDK and CDR2 SYGVNS. The length of the CDR3 is 15 residues. Trimming at V came to 8 bases and at J to 7 bases, leaving 11 bases not matched to a gene. The PCR used 60 Vbeta and 13 Jbeta primers. Method: immunoSEQ multiplex PCR; TCRdb's copy keeps in-frame clones and lacks some. Of roughly 290,000 clones listed, about 90% are singletons. A word on this clone: Its antigen is currently unknown.

What was sequenced was PBMCs. The sequence came from a woman younger than 30 in good health and CMV-seronegative. V is TRBV25-1 and J is TRBJ2-2; TRBD1 aligns across 9 bases. In nucleotides, the CDR3 is TGTGCCAGCGGGGACAGGGCGAAAGGGAGCGGGGAGCTGTTTTTT. It specifies CASGDRAKGSGELFF.